This T cell receptor (beta chain) comes out of a study of CD8+CD57+ T cells in acquired aplastic anemia. Study conclusions and caveats: Patients and controls shared 25 to 35 CD8+ CDR3 sequences, highly expressed in patients.

This clonotype was recorded at least ten times. The target antigen is unknown. This CDR3 contains 16 residues. Germline V gene data show CDR1 as SGHDN and CDR2 as FVKESK. V was clipped by 1 base and J by 3 bases, with 15 bases between them. TCR beta VDJ and CDR3 were profiled, and genomic DNA was the template. From the reads, TCRdb called clonotypes with MiXCR, one entry per CDR3 protein. The repertoire holds about 81,000 distinct CDR3 sequences, roughly half seen once, with 60% to 75% in the top ten. Sample: sorted CD4+, CD8+, or CD8+CD57+ T cells (not recorded which) from PBMCs. The TCR comes from a human donor in good health, serving as a control. V usage is TRBV14 and J usage is TRBJ1-1; D perhaps matches TRBD1 (6 bases). Here the CDR3 DNA reads TGTGCCAGCAGCCAAGTTTGGGGGGGGCGATACACTGAAGCTTTCTTT. It is translated as CASSQVWGGRYTEAFF.